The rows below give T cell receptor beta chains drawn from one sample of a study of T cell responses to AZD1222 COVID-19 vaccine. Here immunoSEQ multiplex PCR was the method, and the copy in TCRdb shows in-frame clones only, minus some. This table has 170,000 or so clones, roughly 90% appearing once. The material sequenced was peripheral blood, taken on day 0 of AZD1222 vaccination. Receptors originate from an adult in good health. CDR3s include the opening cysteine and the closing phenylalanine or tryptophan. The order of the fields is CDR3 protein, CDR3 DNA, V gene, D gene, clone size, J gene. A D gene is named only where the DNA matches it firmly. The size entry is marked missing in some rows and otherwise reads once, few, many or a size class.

CATARPGQGSYGYTF,TGTGCCACCGCAAGACCGGGACAGGGGAGCTATGGCTACACCTTC,TRBV15,TRBD1,.,TRBJ1-2
CASSRASGAPNYGYTF,TGCGCCAGCAGCCGGGCCTCAGGGGCCCCTAACTATGGCTACACCTTC,TRBV5-1,.,.,TRBJ1-2
CAWGNPGQWREETQYF,TGTGCCTGGGGGAACCCGGGACAGTGGCGAGAAGAGACCCAGTACTTC,TRBV30,TRBD1,.,TRBJ2-5
CASRRTGVTSSPYEQYF,TGTGCCAGCAGGCGGACAGGGGTCACAAGTAGTCCCTACGAGCAGTACTTC,TRBV28,TRBD1,.,TRBJ2-7
CASSPGHSLGKTQYF,TGTGCCAGCAGCCCGGGACACTCCTTGGGGAAGACCCAGTACTTC,TRBV28,.,.,TRBJ2-5
CASSERGLGNQPQHF,TGCGCCAGCAGTGAGCGGGGGCTGGGCAATCAGCCCCAGCATTTT,TRBV10-2,.,.,TRBJ1-5
CASSFKSVRANEQFF,TGTGCCAGCAGTTTTAAGTCCGTGAGGGCCAATGAGCAGTTCTTC,TRBV6-5,.,.,TRBJ2-1
CASSPGSSNHNEQFF,TGTGCCAGCAGCCCCGGGTCTAGTAATCACAATGAGCAGTTCTTC,TRBV28,.,.,TRBJ2-1
CASSHPPGDTETQYF,TGTGCCAGCTCACACCCCCCGGGGGATACGGAGACCCAGTACTTC,TRBV18,.,.,TRBJ2-5
CASSLGTDVEGYTF,TGTGCCAGCAGCCTCGGGACAGACGTAGAGGGCTACACCTTC,TRBV6-5,TRBD1,.,TRBJ1-2
CASSHPGRGYGYTF,TGTGCCAGCAGCCACCCCGGGCGCGGCTATGGCTACACCTTC,TRBV7-9,.,once,TRBJ1-2
CASSLRDRVNQPQHF,TGTGCCAGCAGCCTAAGGGACAGGGTCAATCAGCCCCAGCATTTT,TRBV6-2/TRBV6-3,TRBD1,.,TRBJ1-5
CASSQDITATNYGYTF,TGCGCCAGCAGCCAAGATATCACCGCGACTAACTATGGCTACACCTTC,TRBV4-1,.,.,TRBJ1-2
CSVIPGGVNNEQFF,TGCAGCGTTATACCCGGCGGAGTGAACAATGAGCAGTTCTTC,TRBV29-1,.,.,TRBJ2-1
CASSQDEETQYF,TGCGCCAGCAGCCAAGATGAGGAGACCCAGTACTTC,TRBV4-1,.,.,TRBJ2-5
CAWSLGYTGELFF,TGTGCCTGGAGTCTAGGTTACACCGGGGAGCTGTTTTTT,TRBV30,.,.,TRBJ2-2
CASSFSRDPVNQPQHF,TGTGCCAGCAGTTTTTCTCGGGATCCCGTCAACCAGCCCCAGCATTTT,TRBV27,.,.,TRBJ1-5
CASTSGWGGRSYNEQFF,TGTGCCAGCACCTCAGGTTGGGGCGGGAGGAGCTACAATGAGCAGTTCTTC,TRBV7-9,TRBD2,.,TRBJ2-1
CASSVGIAASRETQYF,TGTGCCAGCAGCGTAGGGATCGCGGCTAGCCGTGAGACCCAGTACTTC,TRBV9,.,.,TRBJ2-5
CASSYSGTGASFF,TGTGCCAGCAGTTACTCCGGGACAGGGGCCAGTTTCTTT,TRBV6-5,TRBD1,.,TRBJ1-1
CASSPRTGYNEKLFF,TGTGCCAGCTCTCCTCGGACAGGGTATAATGAAAAACTGTTTTTT,TRBV18,TRBD1,.,TRBJ1-4
CASSIQVGEQYF,TGTGCCAGTAGTATTCAAGTGGGCGAGCAGTACTTC,TRBV19,.,.,TRBJ2-7
CASSIASRGYGYTF,TGTGCCAGTAGTATCGCTTCCAGGGGATATGGCTACACCTTC,TRBV19,.,.,TRBJ1-2
CASSYSKGGSSYEQYF,TGTGCCAGCAGTTACTCGAAGGGGGGGAGCTCCTACGAGCAGTACTTC,TRBV6-7,.,.,TRBJ2-7
CASSLGQTNTEAFF,TGTGCCAGCAGCTTGGGACAGACCAACACTGAAGCTTTCTTT,TRBV7-9,TRBD1,.,TRBJ1-1
CASRTDERGEQFF,TGTGCCAGCAGGACCGACGAGAGGGGTGAGCAGTTCTTC,TRBV7-2,.,.,TRBJ2-1
CASSPTGTGGFDGYTF,TGTGCCAGCTCACCTACCGGGACAGGGGGTTTTGATGGCTACACCTTC,TRBV18,TRBD1,.,TRBJ1-2
CASSLEALGLGNYEQYF,TGTGCCAGCAGCTTAGAGGCCCTGGGACTAGGAAACTACGAGCAGTACTTC,TRBV7-2,TRBD2,once,TRBJ2-7
CASSSRAGSSSYNEQFF,TGTGCCAGCAGCTCCAGAGCAGGGTCCAGCTCCTACAATGAGCAGTTCTTC,TRBV7-9,.,.,TRBJ2-1
CASSLEASGLGETQYF,TGTGCCAGCAGCTTAGAGGCTAGCGGTTTAGGAGAGACCCAGTACTTC,TRBV7-9,TRBD2,.,TRBJ2-5
CASSRGNSYEQYF,TGTGCCAGCAGCCGGGGGAACTCCTACGAGCAGTACTTC,TRBV9,.,.,TRBJ2-7
CASSLGSGQGLTDTQYF,TGTGCCAGCAGCTTAGGCTCGGGACAGGGGTTGACAGATACGCAGTATTTT,TRBV11-2,TRBD1,.,TRBJ2-3
CASSYSRELFF,TGTGCCAGCAGTTACTCGCGGGAGCTGTTTTTT,TRBV6-6,.,once,TRBJ2-2